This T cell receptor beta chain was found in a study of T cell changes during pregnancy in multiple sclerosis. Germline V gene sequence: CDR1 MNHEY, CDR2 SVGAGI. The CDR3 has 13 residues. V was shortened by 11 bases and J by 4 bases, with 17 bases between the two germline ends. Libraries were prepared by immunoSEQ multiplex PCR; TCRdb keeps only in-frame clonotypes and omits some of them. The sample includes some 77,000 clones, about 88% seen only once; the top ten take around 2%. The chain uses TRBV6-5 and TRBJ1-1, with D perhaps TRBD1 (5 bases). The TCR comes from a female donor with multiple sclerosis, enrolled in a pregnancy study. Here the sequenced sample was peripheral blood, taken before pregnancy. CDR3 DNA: TGTGCCGCCCTCGGGCAGGGCCTCACTGAAGCTTTCTTT. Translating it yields CAALGQGLTEAFF.